These T cell receptor beta chains were read from a single sample in a study of control samples from healthy donors and cancer patients. The method was immunoSEQ multiplex PCR; TCRdb's version includes in-frame clones alone and lacks a portion of them. The sample consists of around 130,000 clones, about 93% of them appearing once. Sequencing was performed on PBMCs. These receptors all come from a man aged 45-60 years with head and neck cancer. Each CDR3 is given without its conserved first and last residue.

cdr3_aa	v_call
ASSFPRVGSTDTQY	TRBV11-1
ASSLGTEGQPQH	TRBV7-2
ASSLAGGSSGNTIY	TRBV5-1
ASSPIAPGQGYTEAF	TRBV18
ASSLNLADTQY	TRBV7-9
ASSQDPRLGSSTEAF	TRBV3-1/TRBV3-2
SASRGRGGEAF	TRBV20-1
ASSATGSEGYT	TRBV9
ASQTEGDTEAF	TRBV5-1
ASRRGLSGANVLT	TRBV9
ASSHDLGWQARTDTQY	TRBV7-2
ASSLYGLNTEAF	TRBV7-2
ASSVLSRTGELF	TRBV9
ATSTPPGRYNEQF	TRBV15
ASSSLAGDYNEQF	TRBV11-2
AIGDSNSNQPQH	TRBV10-3
ASRRHTSGGVPTQY	TRBV7-6
ASSPEQGVYEQY	TRBV5-4
ASGDYGYT	TRBV6-5
ASSPGQGFDAF	TRBV3-1/TRBV3-2
ASSPGSYLTGELF	TRBV7-8
ASSYSKSSGDTQY	TRBV6-2/TRBV6-3
ASSRTGELF	TRBV3-1/TRBV3-2
ASSPGTLLDEQF	TRBV19
ASSLAGGEETQY	TRBV7-6
ASSQGTHQPQH	TRBV4-3
ASSAEGLVNTEAF	TRBV6-5
SVEDRQGANVETQY	TRBV29-1